Listed below are T cell receptor beta chains from one sample, sequenced in a study of identical twins. MiXCR, applied by TCRdb to the 5' RACE reads, yields one record per CDR3 protein. The sample yields about 570,000 distinct CDR3 sequences, 9.5% to 10% seen once. Separately, the same data were catalogued under a study of yellow fever vaccine responses in identical twins.

The sample taken for sequencing was PBMCs. These receptors originate from a woman between 18 and 30 years old in good health. Each CDR3 is given with its conserved first and last residue. A D gene is named only where the DNA matches it firmly. The size field is filled for only some rows; it gives once, few, many or a size class.

>TRBD1|TRBJ1-1|many|TRBV7-2
CASSSPRDSLGTEAFF
TGTGCCAGCAGCTCCCCCCGGGACAGTCTGGGTACTGAAGCTTTCTTT
>.|TRBJ2-2|.|TRBV7-3
CASGLGSLNTGELFF
TGTGCCAGCGGACTCGGGTCCCTGAACACCGGGGAGCTGTTTTTT
>.|TRBJ2-2|few|TRBV3-1
CASGSAASSRTGELFF
TGTGCCAGCGGCTCAGCTGCATCATCGAGGACCGGGGAGCTGTTTTTT
>.|TRBJ1-2|.|TRBV20-1
CSARDTGLRDGYTF
TGCAGTGCTAGGGATACGGGCCTACGCGATGGCTACACCTTC
>.|TRBJ2-3|.|TRBV5-1
CASSFGQRLSATDTQYF
TGCGCCAGCAGTTTCGGCCAGCGTCTAAGTGCCACAGATACGCAGTATTTT
>TRBD1|TRBJ2-3|few|TRBV18
CASSLRQGLSTDTQYF
TGTGCCAGCTCACTAAGACAGGGGCTGAGCACAGATACGCAGTATTTT
>.|TRBJ1-3|.|TRBV6-5
CASSSGQGGGNTIYF
TGTGCCAGCAGTTCCGGGCAGGGTGGTGGAAACACCATATATTTT
>TRBD1|TRBJ2-7|few|TRBV10-3
CAITKATGALSYEQYF
TGTGCCATCACCAAGGCTACAGGGGCTCTTTCCTACGAGCAGTACTTC
>.|TRBJ2-7|few|TRBV6-1
CASTTAVDPFYEQYF
TGTGCCAGCACCACAGCGGTAGACCCTTTCTACGAGCAGTACTTC
>.|TRBJ2-5|many|TRBV29-1
CSVEGSTLSETQYF
TGCAGCGTTGAAGGGTCCACTTTATCAGAGACCCAGTACTTC
>TRBD2|TRBJ2-3|many|TRBV28
CASSFSPATSGDSDTQYF
TGTGCCAGCAGTTTTAGTCCCGCGACTAGCGGGGACTCAGATACGCAGTATTTT
>.|TRBJ2-6|.|TRBV4-3
CASSQEGELSGANVLTF
TGCGCCAGCAGCCAAGAGGGAGAACTCTCTGGGGCCAACGTCCTGACTTTC
>.|TRBJ2-5|.|TRBV7-2
CASSLGWGRETQYF
TGTGCCAGCAGCTTAGGGTGGGGGCGGGAGACCCAGTACTTC
>TRBD1|TRBJ1-1|many|TRBV12-5
CASGWAGGTEAFF
TGTGCTAGTGGTTGGGCAGGGGGAACTGAAGCTTTCTTT
>.|TRBJ2-3|.|TRBV2
CASSLQQGSSTDTQYF
TGTGCCAGCAGCCTACAACAGGGCAGTAGCACAGATACGCAGTATTTT
>.|TRBJ2-7|.|TRBV29-1
CSVEAREFGEQYF
TGCAGCGTTGAGGCCAGGGAGTTTGGCGAGCAGTACTTC
>TRBD2|TRBJ2-1|.|TRBV2
CASLTTSGAYNEQFF
TGTGCCAGCCTCACGACTAGCGGAGCCTACAATGAGCAGTTCTTC
>.|TRBJ2-1|few|TRBV29-1
CSVGGTGVLYNEQFF
TGCAGCGTTGGAGGAACGGGAGTCCTTTACAATGAGCAGTTCTTC
>TRBD2|TRBJ2-1|many|TRBV4-1
CASSQDGASGSGNEQFF
TGCGCCAGCAGCCAAGATGGGGCTAGCGGGAGTGGCAATGAGCAGTTCTTC
>TRBD2|TRBJ2-1|many|TRBV6-2/TRBV6-3
CASSPGLAGETSEVF
TGTGCCAGCAGCCCCGGACTAGCGGGAGAAACTTCCGAGGTCTTC
>TRBD1|TRBJ2-5|.|TRBV28
CASSLAGRGPESYQETQYF
TGTGCCAGCAGTTTAGCGGGTAGGGGGCCAGAATCGTACCAAGAGACCCAGTACTTC
>.|TRBJ2-7|few|TRBV9
CASSPARGGVQYF
TGTGCCAGCAGCCCGGCCCGAGGGGGGGTGCAGTACTTC
>TRBD2|TRBJ2-1|few|TRBV7-9
CASSPGLAGLYNEQFF
TGTGCCAGCAGCCCGGGACTAGCGGGCCTTTACAATGAGCAGTTCTTC
>.|TRBJ2-5|many|TRBV7-6
CASSLGWSGQETQYF
TGTGCCAGCAGCTTAGGCTGGAGCGGGCAAGAGACCCAGTACTTC
>.|TRBJ2-5|few|TRBV7-9
CASSLQRREETQYF
TGTGCCAGCAGCTTACAGAGACGGGAAGAGACCCAGTACTTC
>TRBD2|TRBJ2-5|few|TRBV20-1
CSGVGLAGFGETQYF
TGCAGTGGTGTGGGACTAGCGGGATTTGGAGAGACCCAGTACTTC
>TRBD1|TRBJ1-2|many|TRBV6-6
CASRDRNYGYTF
TGTGCCAGCAGGGACAGGAACTATGGCTACACCTTC
>TRBD1|TRBJ2-7|few|TRBV7-2
CASSFGQGGPYEQYF
TGTGCCAGCAGCTTCGGACAGGGAGGTCCCTACGAGCAGTACTTC
>.|TRBJ1-1|many|TRBV20-1
CSAPPRTEAFF
TGCAGTGCCCCACCCCGCACTGAAGCTTTCTTT
>.|TRBJ2-7|many|TRBV7-9
CASSPQGDEQYF
TGTGCCAGCAGTCCCCAAGGGGACGAGCAGTACTTC
>.|TRBJ1-5|many|TRBV6-5
CASSYVGVNQPQHF
TGTGCCAGCAGTTACGTGGGGGTTAATCAGCCCCAGCATTTT
>.|TRBJ2-5|many|TRBV29-1
CSAPGPWTQYF
TGCAGCGCCCCCGGGCCCTGGACCCAGTACTTC
>.|TRBJ2-5|few|TRBV29-1
CSVQGDRFRGSETQYF
TGCAGCGTACAAGGCGACAGGTTTCGGGGGTCGGAGACCCAGTACTTC
>.|TRBJ2-7|.|TRBV2
CASRRDNPNYEQYF
TGTGCCAGCAGGAGGGACAATCCTAACTACGAGCAGTACTTC
>TRBD1|TRBJ2-7|many|TRBV10-3
CAIHRGTDSSYEQYF
TGTGCCATCCACCGAGGGACAGACAGCTCCTACGAGCAGTACTTC
>.|TRBJ2-2|few|TRBV7-9
CASSSREELFF
TGTGCCAGCAGCTCCAGGGAGGAGCTGTTTTTT
>TRBD2|TRBJ2-3|.|TRBV5-1
CAGSWAYPSGSGGADTQYF
TGCGCCGGCAGCTGGGCTTACCCCAGCGGGAGTGGAGGCGCAGATACGCAGTATTTT
>.|TRBJ1-3|.|TRBV2
CASTGGRNTIYF
TGTGCCAGCACGGGTGGGCGAAACACCATATATTTT
>.|TRBJ2-7|.|TRBV4-1
CASSQERGGSYEQYF
TGCGCCAGCAGCCAAGAGCGAGGCGGCTCCTACGAGCAGTACTTC
>.|TRBJ2-1|.|TRBV20-1
CSARDPAVSYNEQFF
TGCAGTGCTAGAGACCCCGCTGTCTCCTACAATGAGCAGTTCTTC
>.|TRBJ2-7|many|TRBV25-1
CASKGPREQYF
TGTGCCAGCAAGGGCCCCCGGGAGCAGTACTTC
>.|TRBJ2-5|.|TRBV20-1
CSAASAPTQETQYF
TGCAGTGCTGCTTCGGCGCCAACCCAAGAGACCCAGTACTTC
>.|TRBJ2-7|many|TRBV20-1
CSAGMGRGRGYEQYF
TGCAGTGCTGGTATGGGGCGGGGTAGAGGTTACGAGCAGTACTTC
>TRBD1|TRBJ2-7|many|TRBV4-3
CASSLYGQGRYEQYF
TGCGCCAGCAGCCTTTACGGACAGGGACGATACGAGCAGTACTTC
>.|TRBJ2-3|.|TRBV11-1
CASSLLGTVPDTQYF
TGTGCCAGCAGTTTACTAGGGACTGTACCAGATACGCAGTATTTT
>.|TRBJ2-1|.|TRBV5-6
CASSAAGAPEQFF
TGTGCCAGCAGCGCGGCAGGGGCTCCTGAGCAGTTCTTC
>TRBD1|TRBJ2-3|few|TRBV7-8
CASSLRGQGTDTQYF
TGTGCCAGCAGCTTACGGGGACAGGGCACAGATACGCAGTATTTT
>.|TRBJ1-3|many|TRBV20-1
CSASSGNTIYF
TGCAGTGCATCCTCTGGAAACACCATATATTTT
>.|TRBJ2-2|.|TRBV28
CASMRAGTGELFF
TGTGCCAGCATGCGGGCAGGGACCGGGGAGCTGTTTTTT
>TRBD2|TRBJ2-5|many|TRBV5-6
CASSPTGGTQYF
TGTGCCAGCAGCCCCACGGGAGGGACCCAGTACTTC
>TRBD1|TRBJ1-4|few|TRBV7-9
CASSAGGSSNEKLFF
TGTGCCAGCAGCGCAGGGGGGTCATCTAATGAAAAACTGTTTTTT
>TRBD1|TRBJ2-7|.|TRBV20-1
CSAATLGGSSYEQYF
TGCAGTGCTGCAACTCTAGGGGGCAGCTCCTACGAGCAGTACTTC
>.|TRBJ1-6|.|TRBV10-3
CAISYGGDPNNSPLHF
TGTGCCATCAGCTACGGAGGAGACCCGAATAATTCACCCCTCCACTTT